One and the same sample provided the 32 T cell receptor beta chains below, sequenced in a study of control samples from healthy donors and cancer patients. Generated by immunoSEQ multiplex PCR, the TCRdb table keeps only in-frame clones and is missing some. The sample shows roughly 120,000 clones, about 87% of them seen only once. The sequencing input was blood. The receptor set was obtained from a young man in good health.

The V gene is TRBV6-5, the J gene TRBJ2-2; TRBD1 might be the D (6 bases). This CDR3 has 15 residues. Germline loops: CDR1 MNHEY, CDR2 SVGAGI. V lost 6 bases, J lost 1 base, and 12 bases lay in between. The CDR3 loop is CASRPDRRNTGELFF. The CDR3 nucleotides read TGTGCCAGCAGGCCCGACAGGAGGAACACCGGGGAGCTGTTTTTT.

The chain joins TRBV18 to TRBJ1-2; D is ambiguous. This CDR3 is 12 amino acids long. V lost 1 base to trimming and J lost 8 bases, with 8 bases between them. The germline V gene encodes CDR1 KGHSH and CDR2 LQKENI. CDR3 bases: TGTGCCAGCTCACCACAGGAAGGAGGCTACACCTTC. Residues: CASSPQEGGYTF. Supplemented by reference TRBV18 and TRBJ1-2, the full variable domain reads NAGVMQNPRHLVRRRGQEARLRCSPMKGHSHVYWYRQLPEEGLKFMVYLQKENIIDESGMPKERFSAEFPKEGPSILRIQQVVRGDSAAYFCASSPQEGGYTFGSGTRLTVV.

The chain recombines TRBV21-1 with TRBJ2-7. TRBV21-1 is deemed a pseudogene. The CDR3 is made up of 16 amino acids. The CDR3 loop is CASSKDGTREGYEQYV. The CDR3 DNA is TGTGCCAGCAGCAAAGATGGGACCAGAGAAGGCTACGAGCAGTACGTC.

The chain employs TRBV4-1 and TRBJ2-3; D possibly matches TRBD1 or TRBD2 (5 bases each). The CDR3 is made up of 15 amino acids. Germline V gives CDR1 MGHRA, CDR2 YSYEKL. V was cut by 2 bases and J by 8 bases, with 17 bases left in between. CDR3 coding DNA: TGCGCCAGCAGCCAATCGACCGGGGCCGTAGTTACGCAGTATTTT. Translated, it gives CASSQSTGAVVTQYF.

This clone was counted between two and nine times. The chain uses TRBV30 and TRBJ1-3, with TRBD1 as a possible D gene (5 bases). V was pared by 5 bases and J by 2 bases, with 16 bases between. The CDR3 is 15 residues long. The germline gives CDR1 GTSNPN, CDR2 SVGIG (reference sequence). CDR3 region: CAWAKDMATGNTIYF. DNA for the CDR3: TGTGCCTGGGCAAAGGACATGGCAACTGGAAACACCATATATTTT. Combining the CDR3 with reference TRBV30 and TRBJ1-3 gives the whole variable domain SQTIHQWPATLVQPVGSPLSLECTVEGTSNPNLYWYRQAAGRGLQLLFYSVGIGQISSEVPQNLSASRPQDRQFILSSKKLLLSDSGFYLCAWAKDMATGNTIYFGEGSWLTVV.

This clone showed up just once. This chain joins TRBV11-3 and TRBJ2-3, with 11 bases lining up with TRBD2. V lost 1 base to trimming and J lost 2 bases; unmatched junction nucleotides: 2. Germline CDR1 is SGHNT and CDR2 is YENEEA. There are 16 residues in the CDR3. The CDR3 protein is CASSLGLAGTTDTQYF. The CDR3 DNA follows: TGTGCCAGCAGCTTAGGACTAGCGGGGACCACAGATACGCAGTATTTT.

J is TRBJ2-1 and V is TRBV24-1, with a tentative D call TRBD2 (5 bases). Per the germline V gene, CDR1 is KGHDR and CDR2 is SFDVKD. V lost 4 bases and J 4 bases, leaving 13 bases between the germline ends. CDR3 length: 15 residues. The CDR3 DNA reads TGTGCCACCAGTGACCAACGACTACAATACAATGAGCAGTTCTTC. It encodes CATSDQRLQYNEQFF.

CDR3 sequence reads: CASSQELVYEQYF. In DNA, the CDR3 is TGCGCCAGCAGCCAAGAGTTAGTATACGAGCAGTACTTC. The rearrangement joins TRBV4-1 to TRBJ2-7; D is ambiguous. Trimming removed 0 bases from V and 4 bases from J, with 7 bases in between. This CDR3 is built from 13 residues. Germline V gene data show CDR1 as MGHRA and CDR2 as YSYEKL.

V is TRBV5-1 and J is TRBJ2-4; 9 bases fit TRBD1. Germline V gene sequence: CDR1 SGHRS, CDR2 YFSETQ. The CDR3 is made up of 16 amino acids. The V segment lost 0 bases and the J segment 2 bases; nucleotides outside the gene matches: 3. CDR3 nucleotides: TGCGCCAGCAGCTTGGGGACAGGGGTTACCAAAAACATTCAGTACTTC. This encodes CASSLGTGVTKNIQYF.

The J gene is TRBJ1-2, the V gene TRBV19, with D tentatively TRBD1 (5 bases). CDR1 and CDR2 (germline): LNHDA, SQIVND (reference sequence). The CDR3 length is 15 residues. V was pared by 5 bases and J by 5 bases, with 18 bases between. DNA of the CDR3: TGTGCCAGTAGTGTCTCCTCCGGGACGGGGTATGGCTACACCTTC. Protein product: CASSVSSGTGYGYTF.

This clone was recorded once. The chain carries TRBV5-1 and TRBJ1-6; TRBD1 matches at 7 bases. V lost 4 bases, J lost 7 bases, and 8 bases stayed unmatched. Looked up from germline, CDR1 is SGHRS and CDR2 is YFSETQ. The CDR3 length is 15 residues. The DNA of the CDR3 is TGCGCCAGCAGCGAAACGACAGGGCCAAATTCACCCCTCCACTTT. Its protein product is CASSETTGPNSPLHF.

The V and J genes are TRBV28 and TRBJ1-2; perhaps TRBD1 as D (5 bases). The V end was cut by 8 bases, the J end by 0 bases, with 16 bases between. Per germline, CDR1 MDHEN and CDR2 SYDVKM. The CDR3 sequence is 15 residues long. This CDR3 reads CASRGFLIANYGYTF. The CDR3 DNA follows: TGTGCCAGCCGGGGGTTCTTAATCGCTAACTATGGCTACACCTTC.

This clone was observed once. The V and J genes are TRBV11-3 and TRBJ2-7; 7 bases fit TRBD1. Germline V CDR1 and CDR2: SGHNT, YENEEA. V gave up 0 bases and J gave up 0 bases; unmatched junction bases: 2. This CDR3 is built from 15 residues. The CDR3 reads CASSLEDRSSYEQYF. The CDR3 DNA reads as TGTGCCAGCAGCTTAGAGGACAGGAGCTCCTACGAGCAGTACTTC.

This chain uses TRBV5-1 with TRBJ2-2, with TRBD2 identical over 7 bases. V shed 2 bases, J shed 5 bases, and the junction held 3 bases outside the gene matches. This CDR3 is 14 amino acids long. In germline, CDR1 is SGHRS, CDR2 YFSETQ. CDR3 region: CASSFLGGTGELFF. The CDR3 nucleotides are TGCGCCAGCAGCTTCCTGGGGGGGACCGGGGAGCTGTTTTTT.

V and J are TRBV7-2 and TRBJ1-1; D not certain. Between the trimmed V and J ends, which lost 2 bases and 5 bases, there was a span of 12 bases. The CDR3 has 14 residues. Germline V gives CDR1 SGHTA, CDR2 FQGNSA. CDR3 DNA sequence: TGTGCCAGCAGCTTAAATGGCGGGGTGACTGAAGCTTTCTTT. It encodes CASSLNGGVTEAFF.

CDR3 nucleotides: TGCAGCGTGGCTTTACAGGCCGTGAACACTGAAGCTTTCTTT. It translates to CSVALQAVNTEAFF. This chain links TRBV29-1 with TRBJ1-1; tentative D call: TRBD1 (5 bases). CDR1 is SQVTM, CDR2 ANQGSEA, per germline. This CDR3 has 14 amino acids. V gave up 6 bases and J gave up 0 bases, with 14 bases separating them.

The chain joins TRBV18 to TRBJ1-5, with TRBD1 identical over 7 bases. Per the germline V gene, CDR1 is KGHSH and CDR2 is LQKENI. The CDR3 sequence is 16 residues long. The V gene end was trimmed by 1 base and the J gene end by 2 bases; junction bases not matched to a gene: 5. CDR3 sequence: CASSPQGAVGNQPQHF. The CDR3 nucleotides are TGTGCCAGCTCACCACAGGGGGCTGTCGGCAATCAGCCCCAGCATTTT.

The V call is TRBV6-2 or TRBV6-3, the J call TRBJ2-7; TRBD2 aligns across 12 bases. Germline loops: CDR1 MNHEY, CDR2 SVGEGT. V shed 6 bases, J shed 2 bases, and the junction held 8 bases outside the gene matches. This CDR3 region has 16 residues. The CDR3 DNA is TGTGCCAGCAGCCCTCACCTAGCGGGGGGGGCCTACGAGCAGTACGTC. It yields the protein CASSPHLAGGAYEQYV.

The J gene is TRBJ2-3, the V gene TRBV5-1; 12 nucleotides agree with TRBD2. Looked up from germline, CDR1 is SGHRS and CDR2 is YFSETQ. This CDR3 has 17 residues. V lost 1 base and J lost 2; bases outside the gene matches: 5. For the CDR3, the DNA is TGCGCCAGCAGCTTGAGGACTAGCGGGGACTACACAGATACGCAGTATTTT. This translates into CASSLRTSGDYTDTQYF.

The chain links TRBV24-1 to TRBJ1-1, with D unclear. Looked up from germline, CDR1 is KGHDR and CDR2 is SFDVKD. The CDR3 extends over 12 amino acids. V lost 3 bases, J lost 8 bases, and 9 bases lay in between. The CDR3: CATSDGATEAFF. The CDR3 DNA is TGTGCCACCAGTGATGGTGCGACCGAAGCTTTCTTT.

The chain combines TRBV24-1 with TRBJ2-1; perhaps TRBD1 as D (5 bases). This CDR3 comprises 12 residues. The V and J ends lost 8 bases and 5 bases respectively, with 9 bases between them. CDR1 is KGHDR and CDR2 is SFDVKD in the germline V gene. The CDR3 protein is CATIGANNEQFF. The CDR3 region has the DNA TGTGCCACCATAGGGGCGAACAATGAGCAGTTCTTC.

The chain is built from TRBV11-2 and TRBJ2-3; TRBD1 is a possible D gene (5 bases). Germline CDR1 is SGHAT and CDR2 is FQNNGV. The V end was cut by 10 bases, the J end by 1 base, with 15 bases between. This CDR3 spans 14 amino acids. The CDR3 is CATSYRSGTDTQYF. In DNA form, the CDR3 reads TGTGCCACCTCTTACAGGTCGGGCACAGATACGCAGTATTTT.

The chain uses TRBV7-2 and TRBJ2-7; D perhaps matches TRBD1 (5 bases). Between the trimmed V and J ends, which lost 6 bases and 6 bases, there was a span of 18 bases. The germline gives CDR1 SGHTA, CDR2 FQGNSA. CDR3 size: 14 residues. The CDR3 DNA is TGTGCCAGCAGTTACTCTGTCCCAGGGCGCGAGCAGTACTTC. Encoded protein: CASSYSVPGREQYF.

The V gene is TRBV24-1, the J gene TRBJ1-2; TRBD1 matches 7 bases. Germline V gives CDR1 KGHDR, CDR2 SFDVKD. The V and J ends lost 4 bases and 6 bases, in that order; junction bases with no gene match: 7. This CDR3 is 14 amino acids long. The CDR3 reads CATSDPGTVNGYTF. The CDR3 DNA is TGTGCCACCAGTGACCCCGGGACAGTCAATGGCTACACCTTC.

This clone is a singleton in its sample. The chain carries TRBV10-3 and TRBJ1-1; D uncertain. CDR3 length: 14 amino acids. Germline lookup yields CDR1 ENHRY and CDR2 SYGVKD. V shed 2 bases and J shed 1 base, with 8 bases lying between them. The CDR3 nucleotides read TGTGCCATCAGTGAGGAGACACCGAACACTGAAGCTTTCTTT. This codes for CAISEETPNTEAFF.

The genes are TRBV19 and TRBJ1-1; D remains unclear. The V end was cut by 1 base, the J end by 1 base, with 10 bases between. The length of the CDR3 is 15 residues. CDR1 LNHDA and CDR2 SQIVND come from the germline V gene (reference sequence). The CDR3 region is CASSIVAVRNTEAFF. The CDR3 nucleotides are TGTGCCAGTAGTATAGTCGCCGTTCGGAACACTGAAGCTTTCTTT.

The V and J genes are TRBV28 and TRBJ1-4; D remains ambiguous. The germline CDR1 and CDR2 sequences are MDHEN and SYDVKM. V was pared by 8 bases and J by 7 bases, with 14 bases between. This CDR3 is 13 amino acids long. DNA of the CDR3: TGTGCCAGCCGAGCGACTGGTAGTGAAAAACTGTTTTTT. Translated, it gives CASRATGSEKLFF. Full variable domain (rest looked up from reference TRBV28 and TRBJ1-4): DVKVTQSSRYLVKRTGEKVFLECVQDMDHENMFWYRQDPGLGLRLIYFSYDVKMKEKGDIPEGYSVSREKKERFSLILESASTNQTSMYLCASRATGSEKLFFGSGTQLSVL.

CDR3: CASSRDRDDEQYV. CDR3 coding DNA: TGTGCCAGCAGTAGGGACAGGGACGACGAGCAGTACGTC. The chain recombines TRBV6-5 with TRBJ2-7; 9 bases agree with TRBD1. The V and J ends lost 5 bases and 5 bases, in that order; junction bases with no gene match: 4. Germline CDR1 is MNHEY and CDR2 is SVGAGI. CDR3 length: 13 residues.

The V call is TRBV30, the J call TRBJ2-3; a possible D gene is TRBD2 (6 bases). The CDR3 runs 15 residues. V was shortened by 2 bases and J by 2 bases, with 14 bases between the two germline ends. The germline V gene has CDR1 GTSNPN and CDR2 SVGIG (reference sequence). CDR3: CAWSPGTYLTDTQYF. CDR3 in DNA: TGTGCCTGGAGTCCCGGGACTTACCTCACAGATACGCAGTATTTT.

This sequence joins TRBV27 and TRBJ1-6; D is perhaps TRBD1 (6 bases). V lost 1 base and J lost 6, with 7 bases in between. This CDR3 is built from 14 residues. Per the germline V gene, CDR1 is MNHEY and CDR2 is SMNVEV (reference sequence). The CDR3 nucleotides are TGTGCCAGCAGTTTATACAGGGCTAATTCACCCCTCCACTTT. Translating it yields CASSLYRANSPLHF.

The J gene is TRBJ1-2, the V gene TRBV19, with D unclear. The CDR3 contains 13 residues. V was clipped by 5 bases and J by 6 bases, with 13 bases between them. Germline V gene lookup returns CDR1 LNHDA and CDR2 SQIVND (reference sequence). The DNA of the CDR3 is TGTGCCAGTAGTTCACCCTATACTGATGGCTACACCTTC. It codes for CASSSPYTDGYTF.

This clone came up a few times. The chain couples TRBV9 to TRBJ2-1, with 9 positions matching TRBD2. J gave up 2 bases and V 4 bases, and 4 bases lay outside the gene matches. The CDR3 spans 15 residues. Germline V gene lookup returns CDR1 SGDLS and CDR2 YYNGEE. This CDR3 reads CASSPWTSAYNEQFF. The DNA for the CDR3 is TGTGCCAGCAGCCCTTGGACTAGCGCCTACAATGAGCAGTTCTTC.